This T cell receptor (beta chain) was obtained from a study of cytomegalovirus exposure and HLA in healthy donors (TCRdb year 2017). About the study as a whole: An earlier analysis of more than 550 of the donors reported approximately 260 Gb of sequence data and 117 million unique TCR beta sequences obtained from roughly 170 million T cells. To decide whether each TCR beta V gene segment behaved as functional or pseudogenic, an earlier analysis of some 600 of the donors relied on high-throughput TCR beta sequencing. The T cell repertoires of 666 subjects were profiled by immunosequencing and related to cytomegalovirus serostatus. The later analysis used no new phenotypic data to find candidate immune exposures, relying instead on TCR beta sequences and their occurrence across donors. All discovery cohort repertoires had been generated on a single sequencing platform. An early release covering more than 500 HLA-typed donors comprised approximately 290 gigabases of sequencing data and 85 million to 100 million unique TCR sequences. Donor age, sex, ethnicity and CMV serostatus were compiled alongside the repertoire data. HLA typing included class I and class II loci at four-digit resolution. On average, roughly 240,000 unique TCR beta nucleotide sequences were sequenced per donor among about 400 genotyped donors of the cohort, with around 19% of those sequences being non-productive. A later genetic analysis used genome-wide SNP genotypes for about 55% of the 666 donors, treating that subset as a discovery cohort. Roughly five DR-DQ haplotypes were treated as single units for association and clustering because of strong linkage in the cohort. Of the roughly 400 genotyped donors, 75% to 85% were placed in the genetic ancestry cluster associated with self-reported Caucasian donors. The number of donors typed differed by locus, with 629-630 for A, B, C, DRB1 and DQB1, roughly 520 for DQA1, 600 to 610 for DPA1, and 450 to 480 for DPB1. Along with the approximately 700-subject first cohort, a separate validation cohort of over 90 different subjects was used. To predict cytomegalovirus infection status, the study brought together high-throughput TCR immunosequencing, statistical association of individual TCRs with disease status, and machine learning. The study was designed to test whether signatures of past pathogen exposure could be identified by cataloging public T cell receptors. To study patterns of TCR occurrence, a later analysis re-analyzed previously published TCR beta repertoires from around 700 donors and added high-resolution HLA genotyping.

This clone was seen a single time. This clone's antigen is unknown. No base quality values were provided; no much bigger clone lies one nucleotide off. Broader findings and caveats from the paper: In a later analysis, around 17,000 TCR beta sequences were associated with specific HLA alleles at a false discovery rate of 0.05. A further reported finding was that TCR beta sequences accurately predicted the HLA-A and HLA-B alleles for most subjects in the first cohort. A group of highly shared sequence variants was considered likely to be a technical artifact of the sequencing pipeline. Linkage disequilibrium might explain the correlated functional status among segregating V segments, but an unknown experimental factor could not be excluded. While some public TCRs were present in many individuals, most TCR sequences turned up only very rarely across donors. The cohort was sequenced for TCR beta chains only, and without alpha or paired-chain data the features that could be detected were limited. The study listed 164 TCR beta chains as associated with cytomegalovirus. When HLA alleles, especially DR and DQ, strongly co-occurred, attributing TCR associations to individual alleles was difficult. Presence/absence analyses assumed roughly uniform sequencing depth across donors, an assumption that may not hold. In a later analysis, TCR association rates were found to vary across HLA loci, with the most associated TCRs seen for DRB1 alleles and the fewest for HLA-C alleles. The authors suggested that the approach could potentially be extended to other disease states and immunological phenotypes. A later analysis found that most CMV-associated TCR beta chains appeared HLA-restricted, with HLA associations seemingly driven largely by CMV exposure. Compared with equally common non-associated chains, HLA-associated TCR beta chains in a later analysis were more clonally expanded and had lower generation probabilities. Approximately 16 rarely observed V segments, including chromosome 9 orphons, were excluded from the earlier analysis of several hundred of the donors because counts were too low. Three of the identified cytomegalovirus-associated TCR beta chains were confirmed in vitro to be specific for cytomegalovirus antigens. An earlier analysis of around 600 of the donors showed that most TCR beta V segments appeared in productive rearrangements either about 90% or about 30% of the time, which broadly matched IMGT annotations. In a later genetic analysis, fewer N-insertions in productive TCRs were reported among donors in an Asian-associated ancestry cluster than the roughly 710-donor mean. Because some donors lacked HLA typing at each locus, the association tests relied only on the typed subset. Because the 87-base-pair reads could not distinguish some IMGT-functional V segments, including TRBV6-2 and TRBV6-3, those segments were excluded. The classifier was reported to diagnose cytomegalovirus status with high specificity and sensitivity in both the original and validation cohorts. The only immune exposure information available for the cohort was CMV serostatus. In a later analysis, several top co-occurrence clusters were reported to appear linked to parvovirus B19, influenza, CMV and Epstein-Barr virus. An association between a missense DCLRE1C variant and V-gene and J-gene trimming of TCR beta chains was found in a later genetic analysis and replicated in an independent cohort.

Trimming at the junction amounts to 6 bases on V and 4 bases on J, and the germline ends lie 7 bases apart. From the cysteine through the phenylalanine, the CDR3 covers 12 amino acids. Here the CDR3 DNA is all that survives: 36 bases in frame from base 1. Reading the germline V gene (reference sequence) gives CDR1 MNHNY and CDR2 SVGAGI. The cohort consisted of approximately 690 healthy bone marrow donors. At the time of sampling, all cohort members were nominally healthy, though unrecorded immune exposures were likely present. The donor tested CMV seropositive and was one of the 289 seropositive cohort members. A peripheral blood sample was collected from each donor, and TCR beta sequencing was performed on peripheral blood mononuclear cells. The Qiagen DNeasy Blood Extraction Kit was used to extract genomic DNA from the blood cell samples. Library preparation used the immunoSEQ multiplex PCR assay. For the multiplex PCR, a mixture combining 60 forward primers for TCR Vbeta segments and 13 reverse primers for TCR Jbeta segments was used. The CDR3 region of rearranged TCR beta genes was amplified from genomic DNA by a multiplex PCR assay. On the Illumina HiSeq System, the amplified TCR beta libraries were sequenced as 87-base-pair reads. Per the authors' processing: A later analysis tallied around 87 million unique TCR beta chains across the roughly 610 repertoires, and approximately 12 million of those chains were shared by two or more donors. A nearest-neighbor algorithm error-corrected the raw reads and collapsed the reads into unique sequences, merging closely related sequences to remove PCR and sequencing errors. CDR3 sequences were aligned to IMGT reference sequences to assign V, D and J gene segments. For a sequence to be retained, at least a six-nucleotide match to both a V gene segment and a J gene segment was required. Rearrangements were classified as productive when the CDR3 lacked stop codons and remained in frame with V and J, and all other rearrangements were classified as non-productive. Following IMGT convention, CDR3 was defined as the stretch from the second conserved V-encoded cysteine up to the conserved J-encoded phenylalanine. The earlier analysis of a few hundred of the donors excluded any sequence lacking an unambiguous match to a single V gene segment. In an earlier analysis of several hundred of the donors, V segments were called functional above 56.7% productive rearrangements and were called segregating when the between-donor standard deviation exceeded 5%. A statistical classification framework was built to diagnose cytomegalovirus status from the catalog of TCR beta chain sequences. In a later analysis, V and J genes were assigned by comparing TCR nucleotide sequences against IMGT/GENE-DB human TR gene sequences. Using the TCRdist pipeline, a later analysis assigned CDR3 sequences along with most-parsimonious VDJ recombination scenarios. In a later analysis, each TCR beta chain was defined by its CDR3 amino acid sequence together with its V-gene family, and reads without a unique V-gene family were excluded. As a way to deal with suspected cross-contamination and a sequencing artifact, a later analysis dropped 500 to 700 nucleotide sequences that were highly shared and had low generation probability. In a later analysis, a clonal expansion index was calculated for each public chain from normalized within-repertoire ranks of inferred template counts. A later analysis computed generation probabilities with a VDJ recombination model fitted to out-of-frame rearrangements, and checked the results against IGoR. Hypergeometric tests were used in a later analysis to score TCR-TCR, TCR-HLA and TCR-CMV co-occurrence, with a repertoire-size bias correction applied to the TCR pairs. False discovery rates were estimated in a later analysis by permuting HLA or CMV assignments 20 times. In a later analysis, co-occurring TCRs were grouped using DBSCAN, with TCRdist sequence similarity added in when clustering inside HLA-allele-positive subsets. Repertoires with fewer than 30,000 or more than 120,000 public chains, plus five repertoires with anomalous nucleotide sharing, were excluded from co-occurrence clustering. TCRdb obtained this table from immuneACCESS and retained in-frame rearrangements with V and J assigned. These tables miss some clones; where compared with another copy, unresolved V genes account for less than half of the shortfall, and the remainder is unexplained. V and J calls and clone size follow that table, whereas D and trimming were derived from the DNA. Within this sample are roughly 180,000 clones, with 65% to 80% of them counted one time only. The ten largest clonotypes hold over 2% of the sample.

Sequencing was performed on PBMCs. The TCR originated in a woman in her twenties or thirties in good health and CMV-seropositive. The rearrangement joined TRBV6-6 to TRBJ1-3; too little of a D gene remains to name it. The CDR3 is CASRDIGNTIYF. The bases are TGTGCCAGCAGAGACATCGGAAACACCATATATTTT.